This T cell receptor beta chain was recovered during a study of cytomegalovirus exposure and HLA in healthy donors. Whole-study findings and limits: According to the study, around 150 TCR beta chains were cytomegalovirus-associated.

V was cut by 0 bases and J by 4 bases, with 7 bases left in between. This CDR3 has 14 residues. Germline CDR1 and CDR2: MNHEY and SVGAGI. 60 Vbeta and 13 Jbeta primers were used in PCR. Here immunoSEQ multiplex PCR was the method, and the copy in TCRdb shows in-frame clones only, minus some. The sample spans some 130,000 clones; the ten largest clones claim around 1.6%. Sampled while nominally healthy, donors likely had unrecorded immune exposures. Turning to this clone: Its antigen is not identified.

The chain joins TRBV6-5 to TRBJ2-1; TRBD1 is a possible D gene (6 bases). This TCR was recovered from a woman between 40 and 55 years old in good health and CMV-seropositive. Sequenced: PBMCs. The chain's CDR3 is CASSYSGQYNEQFF. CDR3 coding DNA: TGTGCCAGCAGTTACTCTGGACAGTACAATGAGCAGTTCTTC.